These 7 T cell receptor beta chains originate from one sample sequenced in a study of blood T cell repertoires in COVID-19. TCRdb keeps only in-frame clones here, not all; method: immunoSEQ multiplex PCR. Of some 110,000 clones in the sample, about 88% were seen once. Specimen: peripheral blood. The source of these receptors is a man in his forties with acute or convalescent COVID-19.

This chain uses TRBV24-1 with TRBJ2-7; D is perhaps TRBD2 (5 bases). The CDR3 covers 14 residues. Germline values: CDR1 KGHDR, CDR2 SFDVKD. Trimming took off 6 bases at V and 2 bases at J, with 13 bases between the two ends. CDR3 protein: CATSSSSPPYEQYF. Here the CDR3 DNA reads TGTGCCACCAGTTCTAGCTCTCCACCCTACGAGCAGTACTTC.

In its sample, this clone was seen once. This chain uses TRBV12-2 with TRBJ2-5; the D segment call TRBD1 is taken from the table without a DNA check. TRBV12-2 is annotated as a pseudogene. The CDR3 totals 13 residues. CDR3 nucleotide sequence: TGTGCAAGGGGGACAGGGGGTAAAGAGACCCAGTACTTC. Its protein product is CARGTGGKETQYF.

This clone is a singleton in its sample. The rearrangement links TRBV18 to TRBJ2-7, with 7 bases identical to TRBD1. Looked up from germline, CDR1 is KGHSH and CDR2 is LQKENI. The CDR3 is 16 residues long. Unmatched junction bases numbered 13, after V lost 6 bases and J lost 2 bases. The CDR3 reads CASSPKGTVNTYEQYF. The CDR3 DNA sequence: TGTGCCAGCTCCCCGAAGGGGACAGTAAATACCTACGAGCAGTACTTC. Supplemented by reference TRBV18 and TRBJ2-7, the full variable domain reads NAGVMQNPRHLVRRRGQEARLRCSPMKGHSHVYWYRQLPEEGLKFMVYLQKENIIDESGMPKERFSAEFPKEGPSILRIQQVVRGDSAAYFCASSPKGTVNTYEQYFGPGTRLTVT.

The genes are TRBV28 and TRBJ1-5; TRBD1 agrees at 8 bases. This CDR3 has 14 amino acids. With V trimmed by 4 bases and J by 7 bases, 6 bases remained unmatched. Germline CDR1 MDHEN, CDR2 SYDVKM. For the CDR3, the DNA is TGTGCCAGCAGTTCCGGGGACAGGACCCAGCCCCAGCATTTT. Protein: CASSSGDRTQPQHF.

The chain carries TRBV7-9 and TRBJ2-2; TRBD2 is a possible D gene (6 bases). Germline CDR1 and CDR2: SEHNR and FQNEAQ (reference sequence). The CDR3 consists of 14 residues. Trimming pared 2 bases from V and 6 bases from J, leaving 10 bases between. The CDR3 nucleotides are TGTGCCAGCAGCTTAAGTTCGGGAGCCGGGGAGCTGTTTTTT. Translating it yields CASSLSSGAGELFF.

V usage is TRBV20-1 and J usage is TRBJ2-5, with TRBD2 matching over 10 bases. CDR3 length equals 16 residues. The J segment lost 2 bases and the V segment lost 3 bases, leaving 9 bases of the junction unmatched. Germline V gene lookup returns CDR1 DFQATT and CDR2 SNEGSKA (reference sequence). The CDR3 nucleotides read TGCAGTGCTAGTGGACTAGCGGAGGGAATGCAAGAGACCCAGTACTTC. Translating gives CSASGLAEGMQETQYF.

The rearrangement uses TRBV11-2 and TRBJ2-3; a weak D match, TRBD2 (6 bases). The V end lost 3 bases, the J end lost 6 bases, and 13 bases lay between the germline ends. CDR3 length: 14 residues. Per the germline V gene, CDR1 is SGHAT and CDR2 is FQNNGV. The CDR3 region is CASSFRRGGDTQYF. The CDR3 nucleotides read TGTGCCAGCAGCTTCCGGCGGGGCGGGGATACGCAGTATTTT.